These 21 T cell receptor beta chains share one sample of origin, sequenced in a study of OX40 agonist ivuxolimab in advanced cancers. Libraries came from the immunoSEQ multiplex PCR assay. This immuneACCESS table, as held by TCRdb, lists in-frame sequences with V and J called but not all clones. Of the missing ones, under half trace to an unresolved V gene in checked studies; the others have no known cause. For this sample the table gives tens of thousands of clones, of which under 90% were detected only once. Roughly 1.9% of the sample goes to the ten largest clones. Here the sequenced sample was CD4+ or CD8+ T cells sorted from blood, taken in a trial of the OX40 agonist ivuxolimab. The receptor set was obtained from an adult with an advanced solid tumor such as melanoma, head and neck, liver or kidney cancer.

J is TRBJ1-6 and V is TRBV7-2; D unresolved. CDR1 is SGHTA and CDR2 is FQGNSA in the germline V gene. V was cut by 5 bases and J by 7 bases, with 15 bases left in between. The CDR3 consists of 15 residues. CDR3 bases: TGTGCCAGCAGCCCGGAGGGCCCTCCCAATTCACCCCTCCACTTT. Translation gives CASSPEGPPNSPLHF.

The CDR3 here is CASSLGALGDGELFF. In nucleotides, the CDR3 is TGTGCCAGCAGCTTGGGGGCACTAGGTGACGGGGAGCTGTTTTTT. This sequence joins TRBV5-5 and TRBJ2-2; possible D gene TRBD2, 5 bases. Germline V gene lookup returns CDR1 SGHKS and CDR2 YYEKEE (reference sequence). V shed 0 bases and J shed 7 bases, with 13 bases lying between them. CDR3 length: 15 amino acids.

The chain is built from TRBV6-8 and TRBJ2-7, with 7 positions matching TRBD1. CDR3 length: 15 amino acids. The germline gives CDR1 MNHGY, CDR2 SAAAGT. The J segment lost 1 base and the V segment lost 6 bases, leaving 9 bases of the junction unmatched. CDR3 DNA: TGTGCCAGCAGCAAGCCGGACAGGTGGTCCTACGAGCAGTACTTC. It yields the protein CASSKPDRWSYEQYF.

This chain connects TRBV2 to TRBJ1-6, with D unresolved. Per the germline V gene, CDR1 is SNHLY and CDR2 is FYNNEI. This CDR3 is 16 amino acids long. V shed 2 bases and J shed 7 bases, with 15 bases lying between them. The CDR3 nucleotides read TGTGCCAGCAGTGAAAGACGACATATTGGGAATTCACCCCTCCACTTT. Its protein is CASSERRHIGNSPLHF.

CDR3 in amino acids: CAWRRGLYTEAFF. The CDR3 coding sequence is TGTGCCTGGAGGAGGGGCTTATACACTGAAGCTTTCTTT. The chain carries TRBV30 and TRBJ1-1, with D possibly being TRBD1 (5 bases). Germline CDR1 reads GTSNPN; CDR2 reads SVGIG (reference sequence). This CDR3 is 13 amino acids long. V was clipped by 3 bases and J by 3 bases, with 11 bases between them.

The CDR3 region has the DNA TGTGCCAGCAGCTTAGTGGGCTCTTCCTACAATGAGCAGTTCTTC. It yields the protein CASSLVGSSYNEQFF. The chain employs TRBV7-6 and TRBJ2-1; D is ambiguous. CDR1 SGHVS and CDR2 FNYEAQ come from the germline V gene. V gave up 1 base and J gave up 1 base, with 8 bases separating them. The CDR3 spans 15 residues.

The rearrangement links TRBV9 to TRBJ1-3; possible D gene TRBD1, 5 bases. This CDR3 region has 17 residues. Trimming stripped 1 base from V and 0 bases from J, with 14 bases between. CDR1 and CDR2 from the germline V gene are SGDLS and YYNGEE. The CDR3 nucleotides are TGTGCCAGCAGCGTACATAACGGGGGGGTCTCTGGAAACACCATATATTTT. It encodes CASSVHNGGVSGNTIYF.

V gene TRBV5-1 combines with J gene TRBJ2-5, with D possibly matching TRBD1 (6 bases). Germline V gene lookup returns CDR1 SGHRS and CDR2 YFSETQ. The CDR3 is 13 residues long. V lost 4 bases, J lost 5 bases, and 12 bases lay in between. CDR3 nucleotides: TGCGCCAGCAGCGGGGGCCCCGAGGAGACCCAGTACTTC. Protein: CASSGGPEETQYF.

The chain employs TRBV11-2 and TRBJ2-7; TRBD1 matches 8 bases. With 3 bases clipped from V and 7 bases from J, the junction kept 5 bases outside the gene matches. Germline V gene sequence: CDR1 SGHAT, CDR2 FQNNGV. CDR3 length equals 13 residues. For the CDR3, the DNA is TGTGCCAGCAGCTTGGACAGGGATAGAGAGCAGTACTTC. Its translation: CASSLDRDREQYF.

The chain has TRBV2 and TRBJ2-3, with D possibly TRBD2 on 5 matching bases. V lost 1 base and J lost 7, with 6 bases in between. CDR3 length: 12 amino acids. The germline V gene encodes CDR1 SNHLY and CDR2 FYNNEI. In nucleotides, the CDR3 is TGTGCCAGCAGTGAAGGCGGGCATACGCAGTATTTT. This gives the protein CASSEGGHTQYF.

The V call is TRBV6-1, the J call TRBJ2-7, with D hard to call. The CDR3 sequence is 13 residues long. Germline CDR1 MNHNS, CDR2 SASEGT. The V gene lost 7 bases and the J gene lost 2 bases, with 12 bases spanning the gap. The CDR3 is CASNPVGTYEQYF. CDR3 DNA sequence: TGTGCCAGCAACCCCGTTGGCACCTACGAGCAGTACTTC.

The chain recombines TRBV9 with TRBJ1-6, with a weak D call TRBD1 (5 bases). The CDR3 length is 15 residues. Germline CDR1 is SGDLS and CDR2 is YYNGEE. V lost 0 bases and J 6 bases, leaving 10 bases between the germline ends. The chain's CDR3 is CASSVVGEVNSPLHF. The CDR3 DNA follows: TGTGCCAGCAGCGTAGTGGGGGAAGTTAATTCACCCCTCCACTTT.

V gene TRBV11-2 combines with J gene TRBJ1-6; D is unclear. From germline, CDR1 is SGHAT and CDR2 FQNNGV. The CDR3 length is 14 residues. V lost 1 base and J lost 10, with 11 bases in between. This CDR3 is CASSLGQFLSPLHF. The CDR3 DNA reads TGTGCCAGCAGCTTAGGTCAATTCCTATCACCCCTCCACTTT.

J is TRBJ1-2 and V is TRBV7-9, with D perhaps matching TRBD1 (6 bases). The V gene's germline CDR1 is SEHNR and CDR2 FQNEAQ (reference sequence). This CDR3 comprises 14 residues. V was clipped by 7 bases and J by 5 bases, with 17 bases between them. As DNA, the CDR3 is TGTGCCAGCACAACTGGGGGCGCTAGGTATGGCTACACCTTC. Translation gives CASTTGGARYGYTF.

The V call is TRBV6-5, the J call TRBJ1-5; TRBD1 might be the D (5 bases). The V and J ends lost 0 bases and 4 bases respectively, with 7 bases between them. The CDR3 spans 14 residues. CDR1 and CDR2 from the germline V gene are MNHEY and SVGAGI. CDR3: CASSYSSGNQPQHF. CDR3 nucleotides: TGTGCCAGCAGTTACTCGTCAGGGAATCAGCCCCAGCATTTT.

The rearrangement uses TRBV19 and TRBJ1-1; D call uncertain. V dropped 6 bases and J dropped 1 base, with 12 bases sitting between them. The CDR3 consists of 14 residues. Germline assignment: CDR1 LNHDA and CDR2 SQIVND (reference sequence). CDR3: CASSRTVTNTEAFF. The CDR3 region has the DNA TGTGCCAGTAGCCGAACCGTGACGAACACTGAAGCTTTCTTT.

The V and J genes are TRBV5-1 and TRBJ2-3, with 12 nucleotides matching TRBD2. Germline V gene sequence: CDR1 SGHRS, CDR2 YFSETQ. Trimming at V came to 3 bases and at J to 1 base, leaving 6 bases not matched to a gene. The CDR3 has 17 residues. The chain's CDR3 is CASSSRTSGEGTDTQYF. CDR3 in DNA: TGCGCCAGCAGCTCCCGGACTAGCGGGGAGGGCACAGATACGCAGTATTTT.

The chain combines TRBV30 with TRBJ1-1, with 8 bases that match TRBD1. Per germline, CDR1 GTSNPN and CDR2 SVGIG (reference sequence). The CDR3 contains 13 residues. With 0 bases clipped from V and 10 bases from J, the junction kept 7 bases outside the gene matches. The CDR3 spells CAWSVGTGQTAFF. CDR3 nucleotides: TGTGCCTGGAGTGTGGGGACAGGCCAAACAGCTTTCTTT.

The chain combines TRBV6-4 with TRBJ2-6; TRBD1 matches at 8 bases. Germline-derived CDR1 and CDR2 are MRHNA and SNTAGT. The CDR3 has 16 residues. V lost 4 bases to trimming and J lost 1 base; unmatched junction nucleotides: 3. The CDR3 reads CASSVQGASGANVLTF. Written as DNA, the CDR3 is TGTGCCAGCAGTGTGCAGGGGGCGTCTGGGGCCAACGTCCTGACTTTC.

V and J are TRBV7-3 and TRBJ2-1; no firm D call. Trimming left V 2 bases short and J 14 bases short, with 1 base between. The CDR3 is made up of 8 amino acids. Germline assignment: CDR1 SGHTA and CDR2 FQGTGA. The CDR3: CASSLEFF. The CDR3 coding sequence is TGTGCCAGCAGCTTAGAGTTCTTC.

The chain carries TRBV5-1 and TRBJ1-2; no clear D gene. The CDR3 extends over 14 amino acids. Germline-derived CDR1 and CDR2 are SGHRS and YFSETQ. V dropped 3 bases and J dropped 0 bases, with 9 bases sitting between them. CDR3 sequence reads: CASSSGWANYGYTF. The CDR3 DNA reads as TGCGCCAGCAGCTCTGGTTGGGCTAACTATGGCTACACCTTC. The full variable domain, completed using reference TRBV5-1 and TRBJ1-2, is KAGVTQTPRYLIKTRGQQVTLSCSPISGHRSVSWYQQTPGQGLQFLFEYFSETQRNKGNFPGRFSGRQFSNSRSEMNVSTLELGDSALYLCASSSGWANYGYTFGSGTRLTVV.